The present entry profiles one T cell receptor beta chain with its context. The germline V gene has CDR1 MNHEY and CDR2 SVGAGI. The CDR3 runs 15 residues. V was shortened by 4 bases and J by 1 base, with 8 bases between the two germline ends. This sample is part of a study of control samples from healthy donors and cancer patients. Repertoires were generated with immunoSEQ multiplex PCR, while TCRdb's copy carries only in-frame clones and drops some. In the table there are tens of thousands of clones, approximately 90% of which are singletons. Sequenced input: blood. The rearrangement links TRBV6-5 to TRBJ2-6, with a possible D match to TRBD1 (5 bases). The sequence was collected from a man aged 45-65 years in good health. The CDR3 region is CASSSQGSGANVLTF. Here the CDR3 DNA reads TGTGCCAGCAGTTCGCAGGGTTCTGGGGCCAACGTCCTGACTTTC.